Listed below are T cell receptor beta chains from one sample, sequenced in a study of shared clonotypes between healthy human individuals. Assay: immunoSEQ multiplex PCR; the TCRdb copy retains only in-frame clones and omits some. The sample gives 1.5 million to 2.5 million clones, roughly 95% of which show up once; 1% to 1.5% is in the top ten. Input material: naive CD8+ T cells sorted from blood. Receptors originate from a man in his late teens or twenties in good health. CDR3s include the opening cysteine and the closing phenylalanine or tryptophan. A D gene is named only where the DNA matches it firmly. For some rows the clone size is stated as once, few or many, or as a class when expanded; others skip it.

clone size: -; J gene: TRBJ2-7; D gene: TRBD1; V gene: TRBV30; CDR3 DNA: TGTGCCTGGAAACAGACAGGGGAATCCTACGAGCAGTACTTC; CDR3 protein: CAWKQTGESYEQYF
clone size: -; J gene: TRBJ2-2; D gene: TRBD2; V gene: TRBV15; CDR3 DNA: TGTGCCACCAGCAGTCCCGGACTAGCAGCTCCCACCGGGGAGCTGTTTTTT; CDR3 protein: CATSSPGLAAPTGELFF
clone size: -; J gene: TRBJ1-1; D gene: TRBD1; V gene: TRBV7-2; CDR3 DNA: TGTGCCAGCAGCCCTGTCCCGGGACAGGGACGGGACACTGAAGCTTTCTTT; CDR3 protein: CASSPVPGQGRDTEAFF
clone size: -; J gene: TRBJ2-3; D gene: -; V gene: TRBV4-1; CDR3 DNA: TGCGCCAGCAGCCAAGGGCCGATTGCAGATACGCAGTATTTT; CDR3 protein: CASSQGPIADTQYF
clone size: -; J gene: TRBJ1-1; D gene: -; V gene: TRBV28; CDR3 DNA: TGTGCCAGCAGTCTAACGACGGGTAACACTGAAGCTTTCTTT; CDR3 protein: CASSLTTGNTEAFF
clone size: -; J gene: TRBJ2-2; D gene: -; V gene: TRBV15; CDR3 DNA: TGTGCCACCAGTGACGGGAGAGTCACCGGGGAGCTGTTTTTT; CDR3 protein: CATSDGRVTGELFF
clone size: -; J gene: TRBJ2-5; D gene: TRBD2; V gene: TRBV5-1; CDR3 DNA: TGCGCCAGCACCCTAGCGGGGGGCCCCTCGCGGGAGACCCAGTACTTC; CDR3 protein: CASTLAGGPSRETQYF
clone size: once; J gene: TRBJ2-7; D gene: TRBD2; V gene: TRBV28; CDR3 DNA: TGTGCCAGCAGTTTCCCCGGGGGGGGCTACGAGCAGTACTTC; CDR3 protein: CASSFPGGGYEQYF
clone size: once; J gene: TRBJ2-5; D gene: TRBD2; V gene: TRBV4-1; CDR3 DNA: TGCGCCAGCAGCCAAGATGGGCTAGCGGGGGGGCTAGAGACCCAGTACTTC; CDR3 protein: CASSQDGLAGGLETQYF
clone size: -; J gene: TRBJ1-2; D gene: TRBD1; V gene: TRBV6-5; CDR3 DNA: TGTGCCAGCAGTTGGGACAGGTACGACTATGGCTACACCTTC; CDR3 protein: CASSWDRYDYGYTF
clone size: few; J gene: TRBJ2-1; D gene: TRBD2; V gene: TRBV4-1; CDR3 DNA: TGCGCCAGCAGCCAAGTACTAGCGGGGGACAATGAGCAGTTCTTC; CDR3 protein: CASSQVLAGDNEQFF
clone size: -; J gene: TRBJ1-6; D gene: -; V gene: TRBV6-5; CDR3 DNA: TGTGCCAGCAGCCTCACCGGAGAGGATTCACCCCTCCACTTT; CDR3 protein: CASSLTGEDSPLHF
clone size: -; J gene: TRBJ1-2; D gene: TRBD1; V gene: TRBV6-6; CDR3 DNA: TGTGCCAGCAGTAACTGGGACAGGGTTGGATATGGCTACACCTTC; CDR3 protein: CASSNWDRVGYGYTF
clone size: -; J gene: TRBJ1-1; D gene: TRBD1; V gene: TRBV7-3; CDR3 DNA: TGTGCCAGCAGCTTATTATCAGGGGGAAAGGCTGAAGCTTTCTTT; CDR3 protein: CASSLLSGGKAEAFF
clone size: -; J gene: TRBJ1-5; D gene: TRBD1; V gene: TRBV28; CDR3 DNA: TGTGCCAGCAGTCGACAGGGTTTTTCCAATCAGCCCCAGCATTTT; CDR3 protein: CASSRQGFSNQPQHF
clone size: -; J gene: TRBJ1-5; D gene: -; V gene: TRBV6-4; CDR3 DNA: TGTGCCAGCAATAAGGGAATTCAGCCCCAGCATTTT; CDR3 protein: CASNKGIQPQHF
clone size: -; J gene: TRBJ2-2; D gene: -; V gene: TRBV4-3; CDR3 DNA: TGCGCCAGCAGCCAAGCCGGAGCCGGGGAGCTGTTTTTT; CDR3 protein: CASSQAGAGELFF
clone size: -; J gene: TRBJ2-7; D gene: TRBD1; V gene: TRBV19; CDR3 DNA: TGTGCCAGTAGCCGCCCGGGACAGGGGACCCACGAGCAGTACTTC; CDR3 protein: CASSRPGQGTHEQYF
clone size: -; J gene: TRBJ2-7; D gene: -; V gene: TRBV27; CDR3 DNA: TGTGCCAGCAGTTTCGGTCCGGGGAGCTCCTACGAGCAGTACTTC; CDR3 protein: CASSFGPGSSYEQYF
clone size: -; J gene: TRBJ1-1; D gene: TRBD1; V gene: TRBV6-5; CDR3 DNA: TGTGCCAGCAGCCCCGGACAGGGAGGCACTGAAGCTTTCTTT; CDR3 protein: CASSPGQGGTEAFF
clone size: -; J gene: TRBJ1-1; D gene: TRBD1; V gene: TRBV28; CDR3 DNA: TGTGCCAGCAGTTTCCCCACAAAGGACAGGGGTTTGAACACTGAAGCTTTCTTT; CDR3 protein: CASSFPTKDRGLNTEAFF
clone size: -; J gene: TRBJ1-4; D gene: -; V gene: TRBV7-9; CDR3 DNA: TGTGCCAGCAGCCCCCCCGAGGGACGGGATAATGAAAAACTGTTTTTT; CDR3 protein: CASSPPEGRDNEKLFF
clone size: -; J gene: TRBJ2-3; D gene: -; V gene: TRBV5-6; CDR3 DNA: TGTGCCAGCAGCTTGGGACAGGACACCTTTACTCCTAGCACAGATACGCAGTATTTT; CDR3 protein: CASSLGQDTFTPSTDTQYF
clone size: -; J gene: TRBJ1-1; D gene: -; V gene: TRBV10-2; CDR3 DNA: TGCGCCAGCAGGCCAGGGAGTTTGGTTTCTGAAGCTTTCTTT; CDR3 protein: CASRPGSLVSEAFF
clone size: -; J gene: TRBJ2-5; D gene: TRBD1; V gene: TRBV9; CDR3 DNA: TGTGCCAGCACCGGGACAGACCAAGAGACCCAGTACTTC; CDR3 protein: CASTGTDQETQYF
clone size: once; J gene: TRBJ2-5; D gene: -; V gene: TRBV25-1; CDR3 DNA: TGTGCCAGCAGTGACACCTTAGCTGGGGGGTCCCAAGAGACCCAGTACTTC; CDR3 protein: CASSDTLAGGSQETQYF
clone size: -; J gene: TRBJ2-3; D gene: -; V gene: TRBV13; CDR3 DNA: TGTGCCAGCAGCTTACGTATGAGTATCAGGCCTCCTAGCACAGATACGCAGTATTTT; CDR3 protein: CASSLRMSIRPPSTDTQYF
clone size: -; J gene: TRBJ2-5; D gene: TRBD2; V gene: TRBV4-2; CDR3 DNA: TGTGCCAGCAGCCAAGGACTAGCGGGGGGGCCACAAGAGACCCAGTACTTC; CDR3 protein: CASSQGLAGGPQETQYF
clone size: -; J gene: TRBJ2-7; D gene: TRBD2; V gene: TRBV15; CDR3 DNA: TGTGCCACCAGCCTAGGGCCGGGACTAGCCTACGAGCAGTACTTC; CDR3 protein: CATSLGPGLAYEQYF
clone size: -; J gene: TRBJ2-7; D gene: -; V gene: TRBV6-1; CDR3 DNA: TGTGCCAGCAGTCTGGCCGAGCAGTACTTC; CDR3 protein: CASSLAEQYF
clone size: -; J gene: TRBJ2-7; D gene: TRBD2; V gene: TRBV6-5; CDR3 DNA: TGTGCCAGCAGTTACCACACTAGCGGGAGGGCCGACGAGCAGTACTTC; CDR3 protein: CASSYHTSGRADEQYF
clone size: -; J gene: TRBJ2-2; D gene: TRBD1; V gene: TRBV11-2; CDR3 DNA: TGTGCCAGCAGTCCAGGGCGGACAGGGGGCACCGGGGAGCTGTTTTTT; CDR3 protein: CASSPGRTGGTGELFF
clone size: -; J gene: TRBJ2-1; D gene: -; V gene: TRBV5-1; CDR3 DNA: TGCGCCAGCAGCTTGGGCGAGAACAATGAGCAGTTCTTC; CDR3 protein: CASSLGENNEQFF
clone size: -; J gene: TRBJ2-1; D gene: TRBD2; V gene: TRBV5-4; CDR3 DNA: TGTGCCAGCAGCGGGGGACTAGCGGGAGGCAATGAGCAGTTCTTC; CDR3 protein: CASSGGLAGGNEQFF
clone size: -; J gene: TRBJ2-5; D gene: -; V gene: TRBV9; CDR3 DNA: TGTGCCAGCAGCGGTGGGGGGCACCCTCAGGACTTC; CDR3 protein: CASSGGGHPQDF
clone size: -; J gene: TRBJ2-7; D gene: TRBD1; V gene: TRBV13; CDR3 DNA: TGTGCCAGCAGCGCCCCGACAGGGGGAGGATACGAGCAGTACTTC; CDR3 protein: CASSAPTGGGYEQYF
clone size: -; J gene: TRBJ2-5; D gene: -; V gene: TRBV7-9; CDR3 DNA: TGTGCCAGCAGCCCCGGTTCCGGGCCCCAAGAGACCCAGTACTTC; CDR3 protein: CASSPGSGPQETQYF
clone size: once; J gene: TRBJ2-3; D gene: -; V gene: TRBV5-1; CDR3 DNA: TGCGCCAGCAGCTTTACGGGACCAGAGACAGATACGCAGTATTTT; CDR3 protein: CASSFTGPETDTQYF
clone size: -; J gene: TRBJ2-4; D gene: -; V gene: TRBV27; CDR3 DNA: TGTGCCAGCCGATGGCTGGGTCAAAAAAACATTCAGTACTTC; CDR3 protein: CASRWLGQKNIQYF
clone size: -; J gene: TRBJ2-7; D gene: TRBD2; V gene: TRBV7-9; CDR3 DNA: TGTGCCAGCAGCCCAGGACTAGCGGAGACCTACGAGCAGTACTTC; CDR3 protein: CASSPGLAETYEQYF
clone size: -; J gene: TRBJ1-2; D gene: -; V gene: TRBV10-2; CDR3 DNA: TGCGCCAGCAGTTCCTTGGGGGAGCGGGGGTATGGCTACACCTTC; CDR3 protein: CASSSLGERGYGYTF
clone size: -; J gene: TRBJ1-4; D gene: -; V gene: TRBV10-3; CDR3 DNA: TGTGCCATCAGTGCAGAAGCAACTAATGAAAAACTGTTTTTT; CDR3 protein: CAISAEATNEKLFF
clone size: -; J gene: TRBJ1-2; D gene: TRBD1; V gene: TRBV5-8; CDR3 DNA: TGTGCCAGCAGCTTCGGGACAGGGGAAGCGGATGGCTACACCTTC; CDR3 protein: CASSFGTGEADGYTF